This T cell receptor beta chain was observed in a study of T cell responses to AZD1222 COVID-19 vaccine. Method: immunoSEQ multiplex PCR; TCRdb's copy keeps in-frame clones and lacks some. The sample contains 150,000 or so clones, roughly nine tenths of which appear only once. This CDR3 has 14 residues. Trimming removed 1 base from V and 4 bases from J, with 9 bases in between. Germline loops: CDR1 LNHNV, CDR2 YYDKDF (reference sequence). The chain recombines TRBV15 with TRBJ2-3; D possibly corresponds to TRBD2 (6 bases). The source material was peripheral blood, sampled on day 0 of MenACWY control vaccination. The receptor was isolated from an adult in good health. This CDR3 is CATSRGGEADTQYF. The CDR3 DNA reads as TGTGCCACCAGCAGAGGAGGGGAGGCAGATACGCAGTATTTT. The whole variable domain, filled in from reference TRBV15 and TRBJ2-3, reads DAMVIQNPRYQVTQFGKPVTLSCSQTLNHNVMYWYQQKSSQAPKLLFHYYDKDFNNEADTPDNFQSRRPNTSFCFLDIRSPGLGDTAMYLCATSRGGEADTQYFGPGTRLTVL.